This passage covers 28 T cell receptor beta chains from one sample sequenced in a study of shared clonotypes between healthy human individuals. Produced via immunoSEQ multiplex PCR; TCRdb's table is partial and in-frame only. Of about a million clones in the sample, under 80% were seen once. The sequencing sample was made of memory CD4+ T cells sorted from blood. Subset noted: CD45RA-negative fraction. The receptor set was obtained from a man between 18 and 35 years old in good health.

The chain couples TRBV7-3 to TRBJ1-5; perhaps TRBD1 as D (6 bases). V was trimmed by 5 bases and J by 5 bases, leaving 28 bases between them. The CDR3 runs 19 residues. The germline V gene encodes CDR1 SGHTA and CDR2 FQGTGA. The CDR3 region is CASSRPHSTGTQEDQPQHF. In nucleotides, the CDR3 is TGTGCCAGCAGCCGTCCCCACAGTACCGGGACACAGGAGGATCAGCCCCAGCATTTT.

The rearrangement links TRBV11-3 to TRBJ2-7, with 10 positions matching TRBD1. CDR3 length: 14 residues. V shed 5 bases and J 5 bases; nucleotides not matched to a gene: 6. From germline, CDR1 is SGHNT and CDR2 YENEEA. CDR3 sequence: CASSPGDRGNEQYF. The CDR3 DNA reads as TGTGCCAGCAGCCCCGGGGACAGGGGAAACGAGCAGTACTTC.

This clone has just a few counts. The chain combines TRBV5-4 with TRBJ1-2; D is unresolved. Trimming took off 0 bases at V and 0 bases at J, with 9 bases between the two ends. The CDR3 has 15 residues. Germline CDR1 SGHNT, CDR2 YYREEE (reference sequence). CDR3 sequence: CASSLERVANYGYTF. The CDR3 region has the DNA TGTGCCAGCAGCTTGGAGAGGGTCGCTAACTATGGCTACACCTTC.

The chain recombines TRBV5-4 with TRBJ2-7; D ambiguous. Germline V lookup: CDR1 SGHNT, CDR2 YYREEE (reference sequence). The CDR3 contains 15 residues. V was trimmed by 4 bases and J by 7 bases, leaving 21 bases between them. The CDR3 reads CASSPDLAGFQEQYF. The CDR3 DNA sequence: TGTGCCAGCAGCCCGGATTTGGCAGGATTCCAGGAGCAGTACTTC.

This sequence joins TRBV27 and TRBJ2-7; perhaps TRBD2 as D (6 bases). Trimming removed 5 bases from V and 1 base from J, with 12 bases in between. The CDR3 has 14 residues. Germline CDR1 reads MNHEY; CDR2 reads SMNVEV (reference sequence). The CDR3 DNA is TGTGCCAGCAGTGCGGGGCTTTCGTCCTACGAGCAGTACTTC. This codes for CASSAGLSSYEQYF.

This clone was detected a few times. The chain recombines TRBV6-6 with TRBJ2-1; D might be TRBD2 (6 bases). The V end lost 5 bases, the J end lost 9 bases, and 20 bases lay between the germline ends. The CDR3 covers 15 residues. CDR1 is MNHNY, CDR2 SVGAGI, per germline (reference sequence). The CDR3 DNA is TGTGCCAGCAGTCGCCTAGTAGCCCAAGCGGGTGAGCAGTTCTTC. As protein: CASSRLVAQAGEQFF.

This clone was seen more than once but under ten times. The chain links TRBV5-1 to TRBJ2-1, with TRBD2 matching over 8 bases. The CDR3 is 18 amino acids. Germline trimming cut 0 bases from V and 3 bases from J; bases unmatched to any gene: 11. Germline CDR1 reads SGHRS; CDR2 reads YFSETQ. CDR3 amino acids: CASSLVGSGETLYNEQFF. In DNA form, the CDR3 reads TGCGCCAGCAGCTTGGTTGGTAGCGGGGAAACCCTCTACAATGAGCAGTTCTTC.

V usage is TRBV29-1 and J usage is TRBJ2-1, with 10 bases fitting TRBD1. V lost 8 bases to trimming and J lost 4 bases; unmatched junction nucleotides: 8. CDR1 is SQVTM and CDR2 is ANQGSEA in the germline V gene. The CDR3 length is 14 residues. In DNA form, the CDR3 reads TGCAGCCTTCTCCGGGACAGGGGATACAATGAGCAGTTCTTC. Its translation: CSLLRDRGYNEQFF.

This clone appeared a single time. The V call is TRBV7-4, the J call TRBJ2-7; D not certain. The CDR3 runs 12 residues. Germline CDR1 is SGHVT and CDR2 is SQSDAQ. Trimming took 5 bases from V and 2 from J, leaving 7 bases between them. CDR3 sequence (DNA): TGTGCCAGCAGCCTCACGACCTACGAGCAGTACTTC. Residues: CASSLTTYEQYF.

V usage is TRBV6-1 and J usage is TRBJ1-5, with D unresolved. The CDR3 runs 13 residues. V was trimmed by 10 bases and J by 0 bases, leaving 10 bases between them. From germline, CDR1 is MNHNS and CDR2 SASEGT. CDR3 coding DNA: TGTGCCACCAACGGTCGTAGCAATCAGCCCCAGCATTTT. It specifies CATNGRSNQPQHF.

With regard to this clone: The sample has other DNA sequences that encode this CDR3 too. The rearrangement uses TRBV18 and TRBJ2-5; D is undetermined. Trimming removed 6 bases at V and 2 bases at J, with 4 bases between. CDR3 length: 11 residues. Germline CDR1 is KGHSH and CDR2 is LQKENI. The CDR3 sequence is CASSYQETQYF. Here the CDR3 DNA reads TGTGCCAGCTCGTATCAAGAGACCCAGTACTTC.

The chain has TRBV6-6 and TRBJ2-7; the D gene could be TRBD1 or TRBD2 (5 bases each). Per the germline V gene, CDR1 is MNHNY and CDR2 is SVGAGI (reference sequence). Trimming removed 2 bases at V and 1 base at J, with 9 bases between. The CDR3 runs 14 residues. The CDR3 bases are TGTGCCAGCAGTTACGAGAGGGGATCCTACGAGCAGTACTTC. Amino acids: CASSYERGSYEQYF.

The table lists this clone with a count of one. This sequence joins TRBV5-6 and TRBJ1-1, with 9 bases lining up with TRBD1. With 4 bases clipped from V and 4 bases from J, the junction kept 5 bases outside the gene matches. The CDR3 spans 14 residues. Germline V gene lookup returns CDR1 SGHDT and CDR2 YYEEEE. CDR3 nucleotides: TGTGCCAGCAGCATGGGACAGGGATCCACTGAAGCTTTCTTT. Translation: CASSMGQGSTEAFF.

Turning to this clone: The same CDR3 is also encoded by other DNA sequences in this sample. This chain connects TRBV6-1 to TRBJ1-5; no clear D gene. V lost 7 bases and J 4 bases, leaving 11 bases between the germline ends. Germline CDR1 reads MNHNS; CDR2 reads SASEGT. This CDR3 has 13 residues. The CDR3 DNA reads TGTGCCAGCACCCCTGGACCGAATCAGCCCCAGCATTTT. This gives the protein CASTPGPNQPQHF.

The chain carries TRBV5-1 and TRBJ2-2, with 8 bases matching TRBD1. The germline V gene encodes CDR1 SGHRS and CDR2 YFSETQ. V shed 3 bases and J 4 bases; nucleotides not matched to a gene: 5. CDR3 length equals 15 residues. In nucleotides, the CDR3 is TGCGCCAGCAGCTCAGGACAGGGAGGCACCGGGGAGCTGTTTTTT. As protein: CASSSGQGGTGELFF.

The V gene is TRBV11-2, the J gene TRBJ2-2; D remains unclear. CDR1 SGHAT and CDR2 FQNNGV come from the germline V gene. Trimming shortened V by 1 base and J by 6 bases, and 9 bases separated the two germline ends. The CDR3 is made up of 14 amino acids. The chain's CDR3 is CASSLGYSPGELFF. The CDR3 nucleotides read TGTGCCAGCAGCTTAGGATACAGCCCCGGGGAGCTGTTTTTT.

In this sample, this clone turned up a few times. The chain employs TRBV5-4 and TRBJ2-3; 8 positions agree with TRBD2. CDR1 and CDR2 (germline): SGHNT, YYREEE (reference sequence). The V and J ends lost 2 bases and 6 bases, in that order; junction bases with no gene match: 5. The CDR3 length is 14 residues. The CDR3 bases are TGTGCCAGCAGCTTCCTAGCGGGCAAGGATACGCAGTATTTT. Protein: CASSFLAGKDTQYF.

The rearrangement links TRBV12-5 to TRBJ1-6, with TRBD1 identical over 12 bases. Germline trimming cut 1 base from V and 7 bases from J; bases unmatched to any gene: 14. The CDR3 spans 20 residues. The germline CDR1 and CDR2 sequences are LGHNT and FRNRAP. The chain's CDR3 is CASGLGRDRGLLWFNSPLHF. The CDR3 coding sequence is TGTGCTAGTGGTTTGGGCCGGGACAGGGGGCTACTTTGGTTCAATTCACCCCTCCACTTT. The full variable domain, in which reference TRBV12-5 and TRBJ1-6 provide the parts outside the CDR3, is DARVTQTPRHKVTEMGQEVTMRCQPILGHNTVFWYRQTMMQGLELLAYFRNRAPLDDSGMPKDRFSAEMPDATLATLKIQPSEPRDSAVYFCASGLGRDRGLLWFNSPLHFGNGTRLTVT.

This clone was counted once. The rearrangement links TRBV5-3 to TRBJ2-5, with D perhaps matching TRBD2 (6 bases). TRBV5-3 is an ORF for which the function is uncertain. V was trimmed by 3 bases and J by 1 base, leaving 19 bases between them. The CDR3 runs 17 residues. DNA for the CDR3: TGTGCCAGAAGCTCACTGAAGCGGGTAGACACCCAAGAGACCCAGTACTTC. It codes for CARSSLKRVDTQETQYF.

The chain couples TRBV5-1 to TRBJ1-2; D is undetermined. The length of the CDR3 is 13 residues. Between the trimmed V and J ends, which lost 2 bases and 4 bases, there was a span of 9 bases. Germline V gives CDR1 SGHRS, CDR2 YFSETQ. The CDR3 is CASSFGQSYGYTF. CDR3 in DNA: TGCGCCAGCAGCTTTGGCCAGAGCTATGGCTACACCTTC.

This rearrangement joins TRBV6-5 to TRBJ1-1; no clear D gene. The V gene's germline CDR1 is MNHEY and CDR2 SVGAGI. With 0 bases removed from V and 1 base from J, the gap between germline ends came to 9 bases. The CDR3 consists of 15 residues. The DNA of the CDR3 is TGTGCCAGCAGTTACTCTGGTTCAGCGAACACTGAAGCTTTCTTT. Its protein is CASSYSGSANTEAFF.

The chain carries TRBV19 and TRBJ2-7, with TRBD1 identical over 8 bases. The CDR3 totals 15 residues. Germline CDR1 LNHDA, CDR2 SQIVND (reference sequence). Trimming cost V 10 bases and J 0 bases; bases outside gene matches: 11. CDR3 nucleotide sequence: TGTGCCACCGGGGGTCGGGACAGGAGCTCCTACGAGCAGTACTTC. Its translation is CATGGRDRSSYEQYF.

In its sample, this clone was seen a few times. The chain carries TRBV6-6 and TRBJ1-4, with TRBD1 matching over 7 bases. CDR1 is MNHNY and CDR2 is SVGAGI in the germline V gene (reference sequence). V gave up 5 bases and J gave up 7 bases; unmatched junction bases: 4. The CDR3 has 13 amino acids. CDR3: CASSPRGVEKLFF. CDR3 nucleotides: TGTGCCAGCAGTCCCAGGGGGGTTGAAAAACTGTTTTTT.

This chain links TRBV28 with TRBJ2-4; 11 bases are a match to TRBD2. The germline CDR1 and CDR2 sequences are MDHEN and SYDVKM. V shed 5 bases and J 0 bases; nucleotides not matched to a gene: 15. The CDR3 is 20 amino acids. The CDR3 sequence is CASSPRGASGRPLAKNIQYF. The CDR3 DNA follows: TGTGCCAGCAGTCCTCGTGGGGCTAGCGGGAGGCCGTTAGCCAAAAACATTCAGTACTTC.

In DNA form, the CDR3 reads TGCGCCACCCTTGAGGGAGGGTTCTCCTACGAGCAGTACTTC. It yields the protein CATLEGGFSYEQYF. V gene TRBV5-1 combines with J gene TRBJ2-7; 7 nucleotides agree with TRBD2. The J segment lost 0 bases and the V segment lost 9 bases, leaving 9 bases of the junction unmatched. The CDR3 length is 14 residues. The germline V gene encodes CDR1 SGHRS and CDR2 YFSETQ.

The rearrangement uses TRBV21-1 and TRBJ2-3; the table's D call, TRBD1, was not checked against the DNA. TRBV21-1 is a recognized pseudogene. This CDR3 has 15 amino acids. The CDR3 nucleotides read TGTGCCAGCAGCAATACTGCAGGGAGCACAGATACGCAGTATTTT. It yields the protein CASSNTAGSTDTQYF.

The chain joins TRBV6-6 to TRBJ1-2; TRBD1 matches at 7 bases. V was pared by 3 bases and J by 8 bases, with 12 bases of the junction left unmatched. This CDR3 comprises 15 residues. The germline gives CDR1 MNHNY, CDR2 SVGAGI (reference sequence). For the CDR3, the DNA is TGTGCCAGCAGTTATGACCCCCCAGGGGGAAAAGGCTACACCTTC. Translating gives CASSYDPPGGKGYTF.

The J gene is TRBJ2-5, the V gene TRBV5-5; 7 bases fit TRBD1. The V and J ends lost 4 bases and 0 bases, in that order; junction bases with no gene match: 9. CDR3 length: 16 amino acids. Per germline, CDR1 SGHKS and CDR2 YYEKEE (reference sequence). CDR3 loop: CASSTGQAGYQETQYF. The CDR3 DNA reads TGTGCCAGCAGCACCGGACAGGCCGGGTACCAAGAGACCCAGTACTTC. Full variable domain (remainder filled in from reference TRBV5-5 and TRBJ2-5): DAGVTQSPTHLIKTRGQQVTLRCSPISGHKSVSWYQQVLGQGPQFIFQYYEKEERGRGNFPDRFSARQFPNYSSELNVNALLLGDSALYLCASSTGQAGYQETQYFGPGTRLLVL.